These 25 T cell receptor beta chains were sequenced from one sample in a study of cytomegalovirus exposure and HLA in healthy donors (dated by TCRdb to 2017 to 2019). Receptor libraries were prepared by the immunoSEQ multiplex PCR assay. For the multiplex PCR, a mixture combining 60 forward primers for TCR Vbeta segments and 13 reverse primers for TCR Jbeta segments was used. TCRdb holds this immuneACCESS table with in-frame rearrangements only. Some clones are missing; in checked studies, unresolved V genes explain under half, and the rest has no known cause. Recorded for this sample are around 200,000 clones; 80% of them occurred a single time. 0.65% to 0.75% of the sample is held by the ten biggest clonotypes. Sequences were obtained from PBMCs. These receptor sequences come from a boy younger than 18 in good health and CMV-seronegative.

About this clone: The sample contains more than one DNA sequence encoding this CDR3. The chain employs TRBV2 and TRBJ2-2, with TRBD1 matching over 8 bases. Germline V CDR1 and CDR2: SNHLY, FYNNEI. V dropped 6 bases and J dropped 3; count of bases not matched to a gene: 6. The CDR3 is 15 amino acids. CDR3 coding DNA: TGTGCCAGCAGAGATCGGGACAGGCACACCGGGGAGCTGTTTTTT. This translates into CASRDRDRHTGELFF.

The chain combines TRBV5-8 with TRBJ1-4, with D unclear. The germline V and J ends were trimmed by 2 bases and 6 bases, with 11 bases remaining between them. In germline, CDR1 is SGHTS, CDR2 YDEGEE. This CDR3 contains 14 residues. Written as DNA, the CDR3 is TGTGCCAGCAGCTTAACCGATCGGTATGAAAAACTGTTTTTT. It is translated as CASSLTDRYEKLFF.

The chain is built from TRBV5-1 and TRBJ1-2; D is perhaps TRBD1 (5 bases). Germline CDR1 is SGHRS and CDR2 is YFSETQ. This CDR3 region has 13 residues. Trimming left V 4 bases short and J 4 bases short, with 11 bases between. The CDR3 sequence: CASSPGGGYGYTF. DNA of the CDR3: TGCGCCAGCAGCCCCGGGGGGGGCTATGGCTACACCTTC.

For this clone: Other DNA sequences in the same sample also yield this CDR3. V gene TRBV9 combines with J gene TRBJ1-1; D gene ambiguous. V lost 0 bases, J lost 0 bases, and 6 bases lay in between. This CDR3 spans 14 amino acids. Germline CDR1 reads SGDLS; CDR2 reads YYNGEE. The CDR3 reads CASSVGGVNTEAFF. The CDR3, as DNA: TGTGCCAGCAGCGTAGGCGGGGTGAACACTGAAGCTTTCTTT.

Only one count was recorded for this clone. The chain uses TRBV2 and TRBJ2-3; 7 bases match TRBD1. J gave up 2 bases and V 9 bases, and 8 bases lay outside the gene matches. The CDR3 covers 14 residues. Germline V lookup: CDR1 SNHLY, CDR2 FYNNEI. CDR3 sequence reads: CASQPGQHTDTQYF. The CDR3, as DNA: TGTGCCAGTCAACCGGGACAGCACACAGATACGCAGTATTTT.

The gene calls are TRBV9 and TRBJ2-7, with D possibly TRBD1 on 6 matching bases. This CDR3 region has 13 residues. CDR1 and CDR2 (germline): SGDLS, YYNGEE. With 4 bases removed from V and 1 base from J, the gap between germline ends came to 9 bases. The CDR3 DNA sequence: TGTGCCAGCAGCTCCGGGACATCCTACGAGCAGTACTTC. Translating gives CASSSGTSYEQYF. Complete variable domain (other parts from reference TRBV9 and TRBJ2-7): DSGVTQTPKHLITATGQRVTLRCSPRSGDLSVYWYQQSLDQGLQFLIQYYNGEERAKGNILERFSAQQFPDLHSELNLSSLELGDSALYFCASSSGTSYEQYFGPGTRLTVT.

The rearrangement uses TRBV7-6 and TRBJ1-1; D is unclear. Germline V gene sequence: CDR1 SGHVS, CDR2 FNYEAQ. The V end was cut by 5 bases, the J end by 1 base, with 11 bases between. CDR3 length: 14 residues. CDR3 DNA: TGTGCCAGCAGCCCCCTCGCGGAGAACACTGAAGCTTTCTTT. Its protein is CASSPLAENTEAFF.

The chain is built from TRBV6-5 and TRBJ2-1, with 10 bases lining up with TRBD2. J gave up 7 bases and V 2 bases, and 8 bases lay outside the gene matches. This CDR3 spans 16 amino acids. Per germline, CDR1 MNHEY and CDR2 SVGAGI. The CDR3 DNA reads TGTGCCAGCAGTTACCGCCCTAGCGGGGGTTATAATGAGCAGTTCTTC. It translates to CASSYRPSGGYNEQFF.

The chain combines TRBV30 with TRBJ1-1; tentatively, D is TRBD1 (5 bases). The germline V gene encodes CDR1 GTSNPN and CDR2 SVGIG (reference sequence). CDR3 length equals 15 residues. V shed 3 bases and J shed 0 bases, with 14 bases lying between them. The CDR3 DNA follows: TGTGCCTGGAGAGAGACAGATTACATGAACACTGAAGCTTTCTTT. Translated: CAWRETDYMNTEAFF.

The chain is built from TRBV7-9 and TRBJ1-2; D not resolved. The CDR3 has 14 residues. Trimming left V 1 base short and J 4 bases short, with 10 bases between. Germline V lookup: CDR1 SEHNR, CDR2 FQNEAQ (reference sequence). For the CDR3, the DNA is TGTGCCAGCAGCTTAGGTACAGTTTTCTATGGCTACACCTTC. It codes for CASSLGTVFYGYTF.

The CDR3 DNA reads as TGTGCCGTGGTGGGGCCGGGAGGGCCGGGGGATACGCAGTATTTT. This encodes CAVVGPGGPGDTQYF. V is TRBV19 and J is TRBJ2-3, with TRBD2 matching 8 bases. The ends lost 11 bases at V and 6 bases at J; junction bases unmatched: 16. The CDR3 is 15 residues long. The germline CDR1 and CDR2 sequences are LNHDA and SQIVND (reference sequence).

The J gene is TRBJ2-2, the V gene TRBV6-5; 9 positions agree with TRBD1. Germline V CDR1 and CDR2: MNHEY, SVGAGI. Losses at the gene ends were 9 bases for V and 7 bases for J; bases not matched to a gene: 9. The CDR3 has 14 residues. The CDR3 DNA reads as TGTGCCAGTCGGGACAGGGAATTCCACGGGGAGCTGTTTTTT. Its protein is CASRDREFHGELFF.

The CDR3 DNA sequence: TGTGCCATCAGCCAAACCGGACAGGGGGCATCCGAAGCTTTCTTT. Translated, it gives CAISQTGQGASEAFF. J is TRBJ1-1 and V is TRBV10-3; the match to TRBD1 covers 11 bases. The V segment lost 6 bases and the J segment 8 bases; nucleotides outside the gene matches: 11. The CDR3 covers 15 residues. Germline V gene data show CDR1 as ENHRY and CDR2 as SYGVKD.

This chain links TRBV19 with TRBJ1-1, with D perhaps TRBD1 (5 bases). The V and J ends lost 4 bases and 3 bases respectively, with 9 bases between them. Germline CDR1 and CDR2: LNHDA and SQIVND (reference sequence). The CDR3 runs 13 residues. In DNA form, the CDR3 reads TGTGCCAGTAGTACGCCGACAGACACTGAAGCTTTCTTT. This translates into CASSTPTDTEAFF.

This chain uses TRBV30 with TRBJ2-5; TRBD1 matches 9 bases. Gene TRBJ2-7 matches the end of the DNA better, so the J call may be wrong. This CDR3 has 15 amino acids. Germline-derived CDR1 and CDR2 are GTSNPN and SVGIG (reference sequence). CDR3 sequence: CAWGRDRASSYEQYF. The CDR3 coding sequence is TGTGCCTGGGGAAGGGACAGGGCGAGCTCCTACGAGCAGTACTTC.

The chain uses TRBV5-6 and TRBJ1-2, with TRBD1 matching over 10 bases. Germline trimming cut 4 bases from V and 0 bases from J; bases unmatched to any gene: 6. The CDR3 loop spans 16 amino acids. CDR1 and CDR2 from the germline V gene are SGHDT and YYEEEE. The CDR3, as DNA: TGTGCCAGCAGCCCCGGGACAGGGGCTTCTAACTATGGCTACACCTTC. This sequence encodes CASSPGTGASNYGYTF. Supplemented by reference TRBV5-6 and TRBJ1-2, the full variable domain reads DAGVTQSPTHLIKTRGQQVTLRCSPKSGHDTVSWYQQALGQGPQFIFQYYEEEERQRGNFPDRFSGHQFPNYSSELNVNALLLGDSALYLCASSPGTGASNYGYTFGSGTRLTVV.

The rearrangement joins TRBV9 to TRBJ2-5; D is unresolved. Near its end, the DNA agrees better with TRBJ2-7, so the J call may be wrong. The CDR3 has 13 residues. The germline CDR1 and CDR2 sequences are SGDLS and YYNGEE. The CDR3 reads CASSVDSPSEQYF. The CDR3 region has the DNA TGTGCCAGCAGCGTAGATTCCCCTAGCGAGCAGTACTTC.

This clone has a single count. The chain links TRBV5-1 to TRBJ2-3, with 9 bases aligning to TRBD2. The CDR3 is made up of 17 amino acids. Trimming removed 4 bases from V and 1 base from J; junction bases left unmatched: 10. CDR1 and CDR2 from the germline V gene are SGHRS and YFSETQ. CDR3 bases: TGCGCCAGCAGCCCGGGTAGCGGGAGTGCACGCACAGATACGCAGTATTTT. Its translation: CASSPGSGSARTDTQYF.

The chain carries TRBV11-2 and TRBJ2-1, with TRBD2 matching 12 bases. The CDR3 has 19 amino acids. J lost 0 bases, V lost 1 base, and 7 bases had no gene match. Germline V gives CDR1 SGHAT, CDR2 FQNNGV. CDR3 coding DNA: TGTGCCAGCAGCTTAGGCCCTAGCGGGAGGGCCGGCTCCTACAATGAGCAGTTCTTC. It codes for CASSLGPSGRAGSYNEQFF.

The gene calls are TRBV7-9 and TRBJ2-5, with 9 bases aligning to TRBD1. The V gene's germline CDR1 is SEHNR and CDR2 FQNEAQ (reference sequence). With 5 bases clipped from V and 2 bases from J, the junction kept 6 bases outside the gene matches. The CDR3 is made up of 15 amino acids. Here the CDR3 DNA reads TGTGCCAGCAGCAGCGGGACAGGGATTCAAGAGACCCAGTACTTC. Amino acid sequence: CASSSGTGIQETQYF.

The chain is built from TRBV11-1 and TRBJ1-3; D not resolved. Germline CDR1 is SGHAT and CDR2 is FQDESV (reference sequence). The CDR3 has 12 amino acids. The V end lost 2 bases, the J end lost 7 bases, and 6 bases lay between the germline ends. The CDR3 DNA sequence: TGTGCCAGCAGCTTAAGAGGGAACACCATATATTTT. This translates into CASSLRGNTIYF.

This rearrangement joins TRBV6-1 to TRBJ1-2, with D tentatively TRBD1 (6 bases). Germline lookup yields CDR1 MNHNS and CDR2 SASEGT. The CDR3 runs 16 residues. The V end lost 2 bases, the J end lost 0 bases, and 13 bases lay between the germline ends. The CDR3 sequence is CASSEIRGPSNYGYTF. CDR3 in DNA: TGTGCCAGCAGTGAAATCAGGGGACCTTCTAACTATGGCTACACCTTC.

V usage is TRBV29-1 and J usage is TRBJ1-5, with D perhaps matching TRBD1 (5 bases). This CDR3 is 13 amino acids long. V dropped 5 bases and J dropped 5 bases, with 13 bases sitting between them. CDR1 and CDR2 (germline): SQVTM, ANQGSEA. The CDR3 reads CSVMTASYQPQHF. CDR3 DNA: TGCAGCGTTATGACAGCCAGTTATCAGCCCCAGCATTTT.

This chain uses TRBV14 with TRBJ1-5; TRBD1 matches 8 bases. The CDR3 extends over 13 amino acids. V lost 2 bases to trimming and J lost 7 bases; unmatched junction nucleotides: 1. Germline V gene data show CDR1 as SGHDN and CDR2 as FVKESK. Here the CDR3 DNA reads TGTGCCAGCAGCCAAACAGGGGGGCAGCCCCAGCATTTT. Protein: CASSQTGGQPQHF. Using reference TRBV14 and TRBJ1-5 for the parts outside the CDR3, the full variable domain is EAGVTQFPSHSVIEKGQTVTLRCDPISGHDNLYWYRRVMGKEIKFLLHFVKESKQDESGMPNNRFLAERTGGTYSTLKVQPAELEDSGVYFCASSQTGGQPQHFGDGTRLSIL.

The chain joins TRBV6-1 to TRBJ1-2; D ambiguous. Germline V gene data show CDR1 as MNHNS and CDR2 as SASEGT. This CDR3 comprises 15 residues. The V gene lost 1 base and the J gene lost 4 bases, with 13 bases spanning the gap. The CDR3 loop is CASSEERNRFYGYTF. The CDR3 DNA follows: TGTGCCAGCAGTGAAGAGCGGAACAGATTCTATGGCTACACCTTC.